These 8 T cell receptor beta chains were sequenced from one sample in a study of blood T cell repertoires in COVID-19. Clones were read by immunoSEQ multiplex PCR, and TCRdb kept only the in-frame ones, dropping some. The sample shows about 75,000 clones, about 85% of them seen only once. Sequences were obtained from peripheral blood. The receptors here all came from a human donor in a cohort sampled during active COVID-19.

The V and J genes are TRBV4-1 and TRBJ2-3; 7 bases are shared with TRBD2. Trimming removed 1 base from V and 2 bases from J; junction bases left unmatched: 3. Germline V gene sequence: CDR1 MGHRA, CDR2 YSYEKL. The CDR3 length is 15 residues. CDR3 in amino acids: CASSQAGRTTDTQYF. The CDR3 DNA reads TGCGCCAGCAGCCAAGCCGGGAGGACCACAGATACGCAGTATTTT.

This clone has a handful of counts. This sequence joins TRBV6-5 and TRBJ1-2, with 9 bases lining up with TRBD1. This CDR3 is 14 amino acids long. Germline V gene data show CDR1 as MNHEY and CDR2 as SVGAGI. V lost 0 bases to trimming and J lost 8 bases; unmatched junction nucleotides: 4. The CDR3 protein is CASSYSGTGRGYTF. The CDR3 DNA is TGTGCCAGCAGTTACTCCGGGACAGGGAGAGGCTACACCTTC.

V is TRBV24-1 and J is TRBJ2-3; 8 bases line up with TRBD1. Germline values: CDR1 KGHDR, CDR2 SFDVKD. V shed 3 bases, J shed 4 bases, and the junction held 5 bases outside the gene matches. The CDR3 spans 15 residues. The CDR3 DNA reads TGTGCCACCAGTGATCCCGGACAGGGTCCAGATACGCAGTATTTT. It translates to CATSDPGQGPDTQYF.

The J gene is TRBJ1-4, the V gene TRBV9; 9 bases align to TRBD1. CDR1 and CDR2 from the germline V gene are SGDLS and YYNGEE. The V gene end was trimmed by 3 bases and the J gene end by 4 bases; junction bases not matched to a gene: 4. The length of the CDR3 is 15 residues. The CDR3 bases are TGTGCCAGCAGCGAGGGGACAGGGAGTAATGAAAAACTGTTTTTT. Protein sequence: CASSEGTGSNEKLFF.

This clone was found once. The chain couples TRBV6-4 to TRBJ1-3; D gene ambiguous. V lost 7 bases to trimming and J lost 0 bases, with 16 bases between them. The CDR3 sequence is 16 residues long. Germline V gene data show CDR1 as MRHNA and CDR2 as SNTAGT. In nucleotides, the CDR3 is TGTGCCAGCATGTTAGGAGATTCGAGCTCTGGAAACACCATATATTTT. It is translated as CASMLGDSSSGNTIYF.

The rearrangement links TRBV24-1 to TRBJ1-4; TRBD1 matches 10 bases. This CDR3 has 15 amino acids. The trim removed 4 bases at V and 8 bases at J, leaving 6 bases unmatched. Germline V CDR1 and CDR2: KGHDR, SFDVKD. The CDR3 protein is CATSDPTGGAEKLFF. CDR3 bases: TGTGCCACCAGTGACCCGACAGGGGGCGCGGAAAAACTGTTTTTT.

This clone was observed once. This chain connects TRBV9 to TRBJ2-3; TRBD2 agrees at 8 bases. Germline V gene lookup returns CDR1 SGDLS and CDR2 YYNGEE. The CDR3 is 15 residues long. Losses at the gene ends were 0 bases for V and 6 bases for J; bases not matched to a gene: 6. The CDR3 reads CASSVGGSGGDTQYF. The CDR3, as DNA: TGTGCCAGCAGCGTAGGGGGCTCGGGAGGGGATACGCAGTATTTT.

This rearrangement joins TRBV14 to TRBJ1-4; 7 bases are a match to TRBD1. The junction had 14 bases not matched to a gene; V was cut back by 0 bases and J by 7 bases. CDR1 is SGHDN and CDR2 is FVKESK in the germline V gene. CDR3 size: 18 residues. In DNA, the CDR3 is TGTGCCAGCAGCCAAGATCTTGGGGGGACAGACGGTACTGAAAAACTGTTTTTT. As protein: CASSQDLGGTDGTEKLFF.